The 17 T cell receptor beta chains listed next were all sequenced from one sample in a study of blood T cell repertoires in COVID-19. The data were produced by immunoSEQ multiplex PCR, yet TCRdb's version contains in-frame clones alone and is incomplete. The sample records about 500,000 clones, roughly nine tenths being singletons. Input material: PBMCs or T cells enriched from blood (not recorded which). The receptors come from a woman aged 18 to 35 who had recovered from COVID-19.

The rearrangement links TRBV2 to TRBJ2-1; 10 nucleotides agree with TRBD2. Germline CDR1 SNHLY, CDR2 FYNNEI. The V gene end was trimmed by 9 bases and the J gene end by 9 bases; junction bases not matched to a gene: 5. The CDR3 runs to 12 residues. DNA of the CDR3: TGTGCCAGGGAAAGCGGGGGGGCTGAGCAGTTCTTC. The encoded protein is CARESGGAEQFF.

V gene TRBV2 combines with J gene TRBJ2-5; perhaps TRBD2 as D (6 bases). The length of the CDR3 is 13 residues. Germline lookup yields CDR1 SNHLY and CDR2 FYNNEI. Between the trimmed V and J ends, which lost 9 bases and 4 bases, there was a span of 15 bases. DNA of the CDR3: TGTGCCAGTAGGGTGGGGGGAGGAGAGACCCAGTACTTC. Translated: CASRVGGGETQYF.

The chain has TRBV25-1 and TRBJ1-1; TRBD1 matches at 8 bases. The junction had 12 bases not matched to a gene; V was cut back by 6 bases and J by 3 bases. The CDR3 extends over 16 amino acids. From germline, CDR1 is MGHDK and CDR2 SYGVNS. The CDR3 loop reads CASRGQDRVRDTEAFF. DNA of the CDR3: TGTGCCAGCAGGGGACAGGACAGGGTTCGGGACACTGAAGCTTTCTTT.

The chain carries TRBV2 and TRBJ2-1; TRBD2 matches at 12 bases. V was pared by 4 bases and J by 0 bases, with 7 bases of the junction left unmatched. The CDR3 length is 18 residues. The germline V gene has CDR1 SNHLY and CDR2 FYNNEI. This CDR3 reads CASSGRTSGESSYNEQFF. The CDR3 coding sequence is TGTGCCAGCAGTGGGAGGACTAGCGGGGAGAGCTCCTACAATGAGCAGTTCTTC.

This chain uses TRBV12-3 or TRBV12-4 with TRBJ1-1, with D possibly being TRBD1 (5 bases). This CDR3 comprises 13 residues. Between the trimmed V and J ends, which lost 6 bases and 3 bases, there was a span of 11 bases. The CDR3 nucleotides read TGTGCCAGCAGCTCAGACAGATACACTGAAGCTTTCTTT. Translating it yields CASSSDRYTEAFF.

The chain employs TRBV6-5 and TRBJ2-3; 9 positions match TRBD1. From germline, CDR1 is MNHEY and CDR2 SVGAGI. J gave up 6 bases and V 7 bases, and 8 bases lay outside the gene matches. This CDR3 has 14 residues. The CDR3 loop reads CASNSRDRVDTQYF. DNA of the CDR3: TGTGCCAGCAATTCACGGGACAGGGTGGATACGCAGTATTTT.

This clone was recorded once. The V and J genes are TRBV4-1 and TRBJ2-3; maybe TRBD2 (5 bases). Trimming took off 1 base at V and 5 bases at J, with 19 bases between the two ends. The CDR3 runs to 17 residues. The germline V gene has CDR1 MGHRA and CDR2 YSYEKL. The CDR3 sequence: CASSQGLWVGIRDTQYF. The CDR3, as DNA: TGCGCCAGCAGCCAAGGGCTTTGGGTCGGGATCCGAGATACGCAGTATTTT.

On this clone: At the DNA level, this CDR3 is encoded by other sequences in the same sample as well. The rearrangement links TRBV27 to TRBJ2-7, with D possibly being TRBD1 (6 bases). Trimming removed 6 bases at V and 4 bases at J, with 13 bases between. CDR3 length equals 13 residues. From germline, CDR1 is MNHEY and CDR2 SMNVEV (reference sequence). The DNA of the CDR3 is TGTGCCAGCAGCCCACAGGGTGGGTACGAGCAGTACTTC. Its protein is CASSPQGGYEQYF.

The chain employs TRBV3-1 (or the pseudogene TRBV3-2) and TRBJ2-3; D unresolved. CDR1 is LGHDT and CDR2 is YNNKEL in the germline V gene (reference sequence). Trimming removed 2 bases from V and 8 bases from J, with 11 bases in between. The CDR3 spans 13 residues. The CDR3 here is CASSQFNSFTQYF. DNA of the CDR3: TGTGCCAGCAGCCAATTTAATTCCTTTACGCAGTATTTT.

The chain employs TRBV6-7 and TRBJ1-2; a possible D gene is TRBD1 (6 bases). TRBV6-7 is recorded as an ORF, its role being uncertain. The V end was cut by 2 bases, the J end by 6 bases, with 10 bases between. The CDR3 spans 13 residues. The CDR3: CASSYRDIDGYTF. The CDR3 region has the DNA TGTGCCAGCAGTTACCGGGACATTGATGGCTACACCTTC.

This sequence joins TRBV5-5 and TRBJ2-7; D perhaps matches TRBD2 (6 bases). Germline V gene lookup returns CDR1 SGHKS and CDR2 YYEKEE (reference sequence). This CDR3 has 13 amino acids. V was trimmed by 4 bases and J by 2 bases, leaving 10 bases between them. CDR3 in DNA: TGTGCCAGCAGCCGGGACTGGACCTACGAGCAGTACTTC. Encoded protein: CASSRDWTYEQYF.

The CDR3 region is CASSFARGQSGELFF. The CDR3 bases are TGTGCCAGCAGCTTTGCTAGGGGGCAGAGCGGGGAGCTGTTTTTT. The V call is TRBV5-4, the J call TRBJ2-2, with 7 nucleotides matching TRBD1. The CDR3 has 15 amino acids. With V trimmed by 2 bases and J by 7 bases, 8 bases remained unmatched. Germline V gives CDR1 SGHNT, CDR2 YYREEE (reference sequence). Full variable domain (remainder filled in from reference TRBV5-4 and TRBJ2-2): ETGVTQSPTHLIKTRGQQVTLRCSSQSGHNTVSWYQQALGQGPQFIFQYYREEENGRGNFPPRFSGLQFPNYSSELNVNALELDDSALYLCASSFARGQSGELFFGEGSRLTVL.

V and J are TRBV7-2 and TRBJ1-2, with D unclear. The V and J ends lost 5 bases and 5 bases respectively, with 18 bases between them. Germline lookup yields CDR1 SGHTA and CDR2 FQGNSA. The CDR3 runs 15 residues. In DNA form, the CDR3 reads TGTGCCAGCAGCCCGGGGAGGTGGGGAGCTTATGGCTACACCTTC. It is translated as CASSPGRWGAYGYTF.

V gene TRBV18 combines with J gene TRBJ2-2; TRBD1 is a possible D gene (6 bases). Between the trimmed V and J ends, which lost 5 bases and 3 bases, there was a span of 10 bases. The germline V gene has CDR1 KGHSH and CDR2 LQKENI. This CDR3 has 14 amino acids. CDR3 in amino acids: CASSWQGHTGELFF. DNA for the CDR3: TGTGCCAGCTCATGGCAGGGGCACACCGGGGAGCTGTTTTTT.

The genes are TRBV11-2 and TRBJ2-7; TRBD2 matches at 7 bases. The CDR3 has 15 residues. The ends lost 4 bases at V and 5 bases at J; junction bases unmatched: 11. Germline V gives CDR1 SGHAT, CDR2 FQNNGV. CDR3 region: CASSSQTSLSHEQYF. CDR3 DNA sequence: TGTGCCAGCAGCTCGCAGACTAGCTTGTCCCACGAGCAGTACTTC.

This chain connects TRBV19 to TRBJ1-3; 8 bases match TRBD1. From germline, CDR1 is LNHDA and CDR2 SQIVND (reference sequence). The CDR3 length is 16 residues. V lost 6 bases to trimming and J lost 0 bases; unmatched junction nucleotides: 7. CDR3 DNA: TGTGCCAGTAGGATGACAGGGGTCGTCTCTGGAAACACCATATATTTT. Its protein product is CASRMTGVVSGNTIYF.

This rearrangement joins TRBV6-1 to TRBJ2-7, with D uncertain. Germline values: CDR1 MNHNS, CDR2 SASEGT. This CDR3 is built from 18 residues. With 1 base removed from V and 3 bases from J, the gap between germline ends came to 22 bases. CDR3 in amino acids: CASSEVTPSSSPIYEQYF. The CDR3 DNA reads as TGTGCCAGCAGTGAAGTAACCCCGTCGAGCTCTCCGATCTACGAGCAGTACTTC.